Presented here are 8 T cell receptor beta chains from one specimen sequenced in a study of blood T cell repertoires in COVID-19. TCRdb's copy holds only in-frame clones and misses some; the assay was immunoSEQ multiplex PCR. This sample has over 150,000 clones, with around 84% found just once. The sequencing sample was made of PBMCs or T cells enriched from blood (not recorded which). Every receptor here comes from a man in his forties or fifties who had recovered from COVID-19.

This clone has only one observation. The V gene is TRBV7-8, the J gene TRBJ2-5, with 15 bases lining up with TRBD2. CDR1 SGHVS and CDR2 FQNEAQ come from the germline V gene. The CDR3 runs to 16 residues. The J segment lost 4 bases and the V segment lost 8 bases, leaving 8 bases of the junction unmatched. The CDR3 DNA reads TGTGCCAGCTGCCGAGGACTAGCGGGGGGGCGAGAGACCCAGTACTTC. This gives the protein CASCRGLAGGRETQYF.

V is TRBV4-1 and J is TRBJ2-7; possibly TRBD1 for D (5 bases). Trimming stripped 2 bases from V and 2 bases from J, with 13 bases between. From germline, CDR1 is MGHRA and CDR2 YSYEKL. The length of the CDR3 is 15 residues. The CDR3 sequence: CASSQSSTGAYEQYF. CDR3 nucleotides: TGCGCCAGCAGCCAATCATCTACAGGCGCCTACGAGCAGTACTTC.

The gene calls are TRBV10-2 and TRBJ1-2; D may be TRBD1 (5 bases). The V end was cut by 4 bases, the J end by 8 bases, with 11 bases between. The CDR3 loop spans 12 amino acids. Germline V gene sequence: CDR1 WSHSY, CDR2 SAAADI. The CDR3 spells CASSVGREGYTF. CDR3 nucleotides: TGCGCCAGCAGTGTGGGCAGGGAAGGCTACACCTTC.

With respect to this clone: Germline and junction disagree at one end, which may indicate a read error. This chain links TRBV7-6 with TRBJ2-2; tentative D call: TRBD2 (6 bases). Germline values: CDR1 SGHVS, CDR2 FNYEAQ. This CDR3 is 14 amino acids long. The chain's CDR3 is CASSSWGVRRGAVF. The CDR3 DNA reads TGTGCCAGCAGCTCATGGGGAGTAAGGCGGGGAGCTGTTTTT.

CDR3 residues: CASSRGPETQYF. The CDR3 DNA sequence: TGTGCCAGTAGCAGGGGGCCAGAGACCCAGTACTTC. The chain is built from TRBV19 and TRBJ2-5; the match to TRBD1 covers 8 bases. CDR3 length: 12 amino acids. V shed 6 bases and J 4 bases; nucleotides not matched to a gene: 1. Germline loops: CDR1 LNHDA, CDR2 SQIVND (reference sequence).

V gene TRBV11-2 combines with J gene TRBJ2-5; tentatively, D is TRBD2 (5 bases). V lost 1 base and J lost 5, with 20 bases in between. Germline-derived CDR1 and CDR2 are SGHAT and FQNNGV. The CDR3 has 17 amino acids. For the CDR3, the DNA is TGTGCCAGCAGCTTAGGTCGTGGTGAGCGGCTCCGGGAGACCCAGTACTTC. This codes for CASSLGRGERLRETQYF.

The chain has TRBV7-9 and TRBJ1-2, with 8 bases that match TRBD1. The CDR3 runs to 12 residues. CDR1 SEHNR and CDR2 FQNEAQ come from the germline V gene (reference sequence). V shed 4 bases, J shed 8 bases, and the junction held 3 bases outside the gene matches. This chain's CDR3 is CASSSDRGGYTF. The CDR3 DNA sequence: TGTGCCAGCAGCTCTGACAGGGGAGGCTACACCTTC.

The genes are TRBV19 and TRBJ1-4; 9 bases are shared with TRBD1. In germline, CDR1 is LNHDA, CDR2 SQIVND (reference sequence). V was clipped by 4 bases and J by 8 bases; unmatched bases: 17. The CDR3 runs 18 residues. The CDR3 region is CASSKPYRGRIQGEKLFF. CDR3 in DNA: TGTGCCAGTAGTAAACCTTACAGGGGGCGAATACAAGGGGAAAAACTGTTTTTT.